The next 13 T cell receptor beta chains were all read from a single sample in a study of blood T cell repertoires in COVID-19. The data were produced by immunoSEQ multiplex PCR, yet TCRdb's version contains in-frame clones alone and is incomplete. The data contain roughly 180,000 clones, 85% of them singletons. The sequenced sample consisted of peripheral blood. These TCRs come from a woman aged 55-70 years with acute or convalescent COVID-19.

This rearrangement joins TRBV6-5 to TRBJ2-7, with D hard to call. V was clipped by 0 bases and J by 4 bases, with 7 bases between them. This CDR3 has 13 amino acids. Germline V gene data show CDR1 as MNHEY and CDR2 as SVGAGI. The CDR3 DNA follows: TGTGCCAGCAGTTACTCGATCGGTTACGAGCAGTACGTC. The encoded protein is CASSYSIGYEQYV.

The chain uses TRBV9 and TRBJ2-1, with D perhaps matching TRBD2 (6 bases). The length of the CDR3 is 15 residues. V was cut by 0 bases and J by 6 bases, with 13 bases left in between. CDR1 is SGDLS, CDR2 YYNGEE, per germline. DNA for the CDR3: TGTGCCAGCAGCGTAGCGGCTAGCGAGTTCAATGAGCAGTTCTTC. This sequence encodes CASSVAASEFNEQFF. The full variable domain, with the rest looked up from reference TRBV9 and TRBJ2-1, is DSGVTQTPKHLITATGQRVTLRCSPRSGDLSVYWYQQSLDQGLQFLIQYYNGEERAKGNILERFSAQQFPDLHSELNLSSLELGDSALYFCASSVAASEFNEQFFGPGTRLTVL.

This clone was recorded only once. This chain uses TRBV19 with TRBJ1-5; the match to TRBD1 covers 7 bases. With V trimmed by 3 bases and J by 6 bases, 2 bases remained unmatched. This CDR3 region has 13 residues. Looked up from germline, CDR1 is LNHDA and CDR2 is SQIVND (reference sequence). The CDR3 region has the DNA TGTGCCAGTAGTATCCAGGGGGGTCAGCCCCAGCATTTT. It yields the protein CASSIQGGQPQHF.

V gene TRBV7-6 combines with J gene TRBJ1-2; no definite D call. Germline CDR1 reads SGHVS; CDR2 reads FNYEAQ. The CDR3 contains 12 residues. V was pared by 5 bases and J by 4 bases, with 8 bases between. The CDR3 is CASSPGSYGYTF. DNA for the CDR3: TGTGCCAGCAGCCCGGGGAGCTATGGCTACACCTTC. Complete variable domain (other parts from reference TRBV7-6 and TRBJ1-2): GAGVSQSPRYKVTKRGQDVALRCDPISGHVSLYWYRQALGQGPEFLTYFNYEAQQDKSGLPNDRFSAERPEGSISTLTIQRTEQRDSAMYRCASSPGSYGYTFGSGTRLTVV.

The CDR3 reads CAISTGTGPSYEQYF. The DNA for the CDR3 is TGTGCCATCAGTACCGGGACAGGTCCCTCCTACGAGCAGTACTTC. V and J are TRBV10-3 and TRBJ2-7; 8 positions agree with TRBD1. Germline V gene sequence: CDR1 ENHRY, CDR2 SYGVKD. Trimming cost V 5 bases and J 0 bases; bases outside gene matches: 6. The CDR3 has 15 residues.

This chain joins TRBV28 and TRBJ1-2; 7 nucleotides align to TRBD1. Unmatched junction bases numbered 17, after V lost 6 bases and J lost 7 bases. The CDR3 is made up of 16 amino acids. Germline V lookup: CDR1 MDHEN, CDR2 SYDVKM. The CDR3 sequence is CASSQGGAGGRGGYTF. CDR3 coding DNA: TGTGCCAGCAGCCAGGGCGGGGCAGGGGGTAGAGGTGGCTACACCTTC.

This chain connects TRBV18 to TRBJ1-1; tentatively, D is TRBD1 (6 bases). The V and J ends lost 2 bases and 6 bases respectively, with 13 bases between them. The CDR3 is 14 residues long. In germline, CDR1 is KGHSH, CDR2 LQKENI. CDR3 protein: CASSPIQQGSEAFF. The CDR3 DNA reads TGTGCCAGCTCACCAATACAACAGGGTTCTGAAGCTTTCTTT.

The rearrangement links TRBV27 to TRBJ2-1, with no clear D. V was trimmed by 0 bases and J by 4 bases, leaving 10 bases between them. Per germline, CDR1 MNHEY and CDR2 SMNVEV (reference sequence). The CDR3 sequence is 15 residues long. CDR3 bases: TGTGCCAGCAGTTTATCTAGTCCCTATTACAATGAGCAGTTCTTC. It encodes CASSLSSPYYNEQFF.

This sequence joins TRBV4-2 and TRBJ2-1; TRBD2 matches 7 bases. V lost 10 bases, J lost 3 bases, and 12 bases stayed unmatched. There are 15 residues in the CDR3. Germline V gives CDR1 LGHNA, CDR2 YNFKEQ. The CDR3 DNA is TGTGCCATTGGATCAGGACTAGGGAACTACAATGAGCAGTTCTTC. It codes for CAIGSGLGNYNEQFF.

V usage is TRBV18 and J usage is TRBJ2-1; D may be TRBD1 (6 bases). V shed 3 bases and J shed 10 bases, with 19 bases lying between them. CDR3 length: 15 residues. Germline V gene sequence: CDR1 KGHSH, CDR2 LQKENI. This CDR3 reads CASSPQQTGIDEQFF. DNA for the CDR3: TGTGCCAGCTCACCTCAACAAACAGGGATTGACGAGCAGTTCTTC.

This clone was picked up a small number of times. The V gene is TRBV2, the J gene TRBJ1-1, with D possibly being TRBD1 (6 bases). Germline V gene lookup returns CDR1 SNHLY and CDR2 FYNNEI. The CDR3 length is 15 residues. Between the trimmed V and J ends, which lost 6 bases and 4 bases, there was a span of 18 bases. This chain's CDR3 is CASRDRGGVGTEAFF. The CDR3 DNA sequence: TGTGCCAGCAGGGATCGAGGGGGAGTGGGCACTGAAGCTTTCTTT.

The rearrangement joins TRBV24-1 to TRBJ1-2, with a weak D call TRBD1 (6 bases). Germline V gives CDR1 KGHDR, CDR2 SFDVKD. V shed 5 bases and J shed 1 base, with 16 bases lying between them. The CDR3 is 16 residues long. Here the CDR3 DNA reads TGTGCCACCAGTGGTACGAGGGCAGGGGATAACTATGGCTACACCTTC. It translates to CATSGTRAGDNYGYTF.

This chain connects TRBV18 to TRBJ2-1, with TRBD2 matching over 14 bases. This CDR3 spans 15 amino acids. The germline V gene encodes CDR1 KGHSH and CDR2 LQKENI. V gave up 5 bases and J gave up 9 bases; unmatched junction bases: 6. Here the CDR3 reads CASSAGLAGEGEQFF. The CDR3 DNA follows: TGTGCCAGCTCAGCGGGACTAGCGGGAGAGGGTGAGCAGTTCTTC. The complete variable domain, with remaining parts taken from reference TRBV18 and TRBJ2-1, reads NAGVMQNPRHLVRRRGQEARLRCSPMKGHSHVYWYRQLPEEGLKFMVYLQKENIIDESGMPKERFSAEFPKEGPSILRIQQVVRGDSAAYFCASSAGLAGEGEQFFGPGTRLTVL.